One and the same sample provided the 30 T cell receptor beta chains below, sequenced in a study of control samples from healthy donors and cancer patients. Only in-frame clones appear in the TCRdb table, and some are missing; sequencing was by immunoSEQ multiplex PCR. The sample data list some 190,000 clones. Sequencing used blood. The receptor source for this set is a woman younger than 45 in good health.

V usage is TRBV28 and J usage is TRBJ1-5; 8 bases map to TRBD1. The CDR3 is 19 residues long. Unmatched junction bases numbered 17, after V lost 5 bases and J lost 2 bases. Germline V gene data show CDR1 as MDHEN and CDR2 as SYDVKM. The DNA of the CDR3 is TGTGCCAGCAGTCCGATACAGGGGGGTAACCCCTTCGGCAATCAGCCCCAGCATTTT. It encodes CASSPIQGGNPFGNQPQHF.

The chain couples TRBV29-1 to TRBJ2-1, with a tentative D call TRBD1 (6 bases). CDR1 is SQVTM, CDR2 ANQGSEA, per germline. This CDR3 has 13 amino acids. V lost 3 bases to trimming and J lost 7 bases, with 13 bases between them. In DNA form, the CDR3 reads TGCAGCGTTGACCGAGGCAGGGGAAATGAGCAGTTCTTC. As protein: CSVDRGRGNEQFF.

V gene TRBV9 combines with J gene TRBJ1-2; TRBD1 matches at 7 bases. Per the germline V gene, CDR1 is SGDLS and CDR2 is YYNGEE. Trimming took 5 bases from V and 2 from J; bases not matched to a gene: 6. CDR3 length: 14 residues. CDR3 residues: CASRSRGTNYGYTF. CDR3 nucleotides: TGTGCCAGCAGGAGCAGGGGGACCAACTATGGCTACACCTTC.

This chain uses TRBV2 with TRBJ1-5, with D tentatively TRBD1 (6 bases). Germline CDR1 and CDR2: SNHLY and FYNNEI. This CDR3 spans 16 amino acids. Deletions cut 6 bases from V and 4 bases from J, with 19 bases between. The CDR3, as DNA: TGTGCCAGCAGGGATGGTACGGGGGCCGAAAATCAGCCCCAGCATTTT. This encodes CASRDGTGAENQPQHF.

The rearrangement uses TRBV2 and TRBJ1-1, with 7 positions matching TRBD1. J gave up 1 base and V 4 bases, and 3 bases lay outside the gene matches. From germline, CDR1 is SNHLY and CDR2 FYNNEI. The CDR3 has 14 residues. CDR3 sequence: CASSGGTANTEAFF. The CDR3 nucleotides read TGTGCCAGCAGTGGCGGGACAGCGAACACTGAAGCTTTCTTT.

J is TRBJ1-2 and V is TRBV6-5; TRBD1 might be the D (5 bases). The CDR3 runs to 13 residues. The V end lost 10 bases, the J end lost 4 bases, and 16 bases lay between the germline ends. Germline V gene data show CDR1 as MNHEY and CDR2 as SVGAGI. The CDR3 spells CANRDGPTYGYTF. CDR3 nucleotide sequence: TGTGCCAACCGGGACGGACCGACCTATGGCTACACCTTC.

The rearrangement joins TRBV7-9 to TRBJ1-2, with D perhaps TRBD1 (6 bases). The germline V gene has CDR1 SEHNR and CDR2 FQNEAQ (reference sequence). There are 13 residues in the CDR3. Trimming took off 4 bases at V and 7 bases at J, with 13 bases between the two ends. The CDR3 loop reads CASSSPGVGGYTF. The CDR3 DNA follows: TGTGCCAGCAGCTCACCAGGGGTAGGTGGCTACACCTTC.

This CDR3 is CASSLGQVNSPLHF. CDR3 sequence (DNA): TGTGCCAGCAGTTTAGGACAGGTGAACTCACCCCTCCACTTT. The chain combines TRBV28 with TRBJ1-6; 7 bases are a match to TRBD1. CDR1 is MDHEN, CDR2 SYDVKM, per germline. V shed 2 bases, J shed 10 bases, and the junction held 5 bases outside the gene matches. This CDR3 has 14 residues.

The V and J genes are TRBV12-3 or TRBV12-4 and TRBJ1-2, with D possibly matching TRBD1 (5 bases). V was shortened by 4 bases and J by 3 bases, with 9 bases between the two germline ends. CDR3 length: 13 amino acids. The CDR3 protein is CASSYPGHYGYTF. The CDR3, as DNA: TGTGCCAGCAGTTACCCAGGGCACTATGGCTACACCTTC.

The chain couples TRBV6-2 or TRBV6-3 to TRBJ2-3, with D perhaps given as TRBD1 or TRBD2 (5 bases each). The V end was cut by 1 base, the J end by 6 bases, with 26 bases between. The CDR3 is made up of 19 amino acids. Germline CDR1 and CDR2: MNHEY and SVGEGT. As DNA, the CDR3 is TGTGCCAGCAGTTACTATGGCTCCCTGGGTGTCGGGGCCAGGGATACGCAGTATTTT. It encodes CASSYYGSLGVGARDTQYF.

CDR3 nucleotides: TGTGCCAGCAGCTTGGGAGGGCCCGGCCAGGCAGATACGCAGTATTTT. It codes for CASSLGGPGQADTQYF. V is TRBV11-2 and J is TRBJ2-3; 7 bases line up with TRBD2. Looked up from germline, CDR1 is SGHAT and CDR2 is FQNNGV. The ends lost 3 bases at V and 4 bases at J; junction bases unmatched: 10. The CDR3 totals 16 residues. The full variable domain, its missing parts supplied by reference TRBV11-2 and TRBJ2-3, is EAGVAQSPRYKIIEKRQSVAFWCNPISGHATLYWYQQILGQGPKLLIQFQNNGVVDDSQLPKDRFSAERLKGVDSTLKIQPAKLEDSAVYLCASSLGGPGQADTQYFGPGTRLTVL.

The CDR3 sequence: CASSSGGEWDTEAFF. The CDR3 nucleotides are TGCGCCAGCAGCTCGGGTGGGGAGTGGGACACTGAAGCTTTCTTT. The V and J genes are TRBV5-1 and TRBJ1-1; D ambiguous. In germline, CDR1 is SGHRS, CDR2 YFSETQ. The CDR3 is made up of 15 amino acids. V lost 3 bases and J 3 bases, leaving 15 bases between the germline ends. Looking up the rest from reference TRBV5-1 and TRBJ1-1 gives the full variable domain: KAGVTQTPRYLIKTRGQQVTLSCSPISGHRSVSWYQQTPGQGLQFLFEYFSETQRNKGNFPGRFSGRQFSNSRSEMNVSTLELGDSALYLCASSSGGEWDTEAFFGQGTRLTVV.

This chain links TRBV4-1 with TRBJ2-7; 10 bases align to TRBD2. Unmatched junction bases numbered 12, after V lost 0 bases and J lost 7 bases. The V gene's germline CDR1 is MGHRA and CDR2 YSYEKL. The CDR3 is 17 residues long. CDR3 coding DNA: TGCGCCAGCAGCCAAGAACTCGGAGCGGGGGGGCTCGGGGAGCAGTACTTC. This sequence encodes CASSQELGAGGLGEQYF.

The chain has TRBV28 and TRBJ2-7; TRBD1 agrees at 7 bases. J gave up 6 bases and V 6 bases, and 11 bases lay outside the gene matches. Germline CDR1 and CDR2: MDHEN and SYDVKM. The CDR3 contains 14 residues. CDR3 DNA: TGTGCCAGCAGCCCGACAGGGTGGGGGCGCGAGCAGTACTTC. The encoded protein is CASSPTGWGREQYF.

The chain has TRBV15 and TRBJ2-1; 9 nucleotides agree with TRBD2. Losses at the gene ends were 4 bases for V and 4 bases for J; bases not matched to a gene: 5. Germline CDR1 is LNHNV and CDR2 is YYDKDF (reference sequence). There are 15 residues in the CDR3. CDR3 coding DNA: TGTGCCACCAGCACCAGCGGGGGGCCATACAATGAGCAGTTCTTC. Protein: CATSTSGGPYNEQFF.

This rearrangement joins TRBV20-1 to TRBJ2-1; D not certain. V shed 5 bases and J shed 4 bases, with 3 bases lying between them. Germline CDR1 is DFQATT and CDR2 is SNEGSKA (reference sequence). This CDR3 has 10 amino acids. The CDR3 loop reads CSAVYNEQFF. In DNA form, the CDR3 reads TGCAGTGCTGTTTACAATGAGCAGTTCTTC.

The genes are TRBV6-4 and TRBJ1-2; tentative D call: TRBD1 (6 bases). Trimming removed 3 bases from V and 5 bases from J, with 16 bases in between. The CDR3 contains 15 residues. Looked up from germline, CDR1 is MRHNA and CDR2 is SNTAGT. The CDR3 DNA is TGTGCCAGCAGTGAGACGGCAGGGGTTGGATATGGCTACACCTTC. This encodes CASSETAGVGYGYTF.

This chain joins TRBV2 and TRBJ1-2; D gene uncertain. Trimming stripped 8 bases from V and 2 bases from J, with 9 bases between. Germline V gives CDR1 SNHLY, CDR2 FYNNEI. The CDR3 extends over 12 amino acids. CDR3 DNA: TGTGCCAGCGGAAACGGGAACTATGGCTACACCTTC. Amino acid sequence: CASGNGNYGYTF.

The CDR3 nucleotides read TGCGCCAGCAGCTGGGTCGGAGGGACCCCCCAAGAGACCCAGTACTTC. Its protein is CASSWVGGTPQETQYF. This chain joins TRBV5-1 and TRBJ2-5, with D possibly TRBD2 on 6 matching bases. Trimming cost V 3 bases and J 1 base, with 16 bases left between them. The CDR3 totals 16 residues. The V gene's germline CDR1 is SGHRS and CDR2 YFSETQ.

The gene calls are TRBV4-2 and TRBJ1-1; D is undetermined. The V end was cut by 1 base, the J end by 7 bases, with 7 bases between. The germline CDR1 and CDR2 sequences are LGHNA and YNFKEQ. This CDR3 spans 12 amino acids. This chain's CDR3 is CASSQGGGEAFF. The CDR3 DNA follows: TGTGCCAGCAGCCAAGGAGGAGGTGAAGCTTTCTTT.

The chain uses TRBV13 and TRBJ2-2, with TRBD2 identical over 10 bases. The germline V gene has CDR1 PRHDT and CDR2 FYEKMQ (reference sequence). This CDR3 comprises 17 residues. V trimming: 2 bases; J trimming: 1 base; junction bases outside the gene matches: 4. The CDR3 DNA reads as TGTGCCAGCAGCTTACCGGGACTAGCGCAGAACACCGGGGAGCTGTTTTTT. Protein: CASSLPGLAQNTGELFF.

This chain links TRBV13 with TRBJ2-7, with D tentatively TRBD2 (6 bases). The CDR3 is made up of 18 amino acids. Deletions cut 0 bases from V and 0 bases from J, with 18 bases between. Germline CDR1 is PRHDT and CDR2 is FYEKMQ (reference sequence). The CDR3 nucleotides read TGTGCCAGCAGCTTAGGAGCCCGGGGACTGCAATTCTCCTACGAGCAGTACTTC. Amino acid sequence: CASSLGARGLQFSYEQYF.

The chain has TRBV6-6 and TRBJ2-7; D possibly matches TRBD1 or TRBD2 (6 bases each). The V gene lost 4 bases and the J gene lost 2 bases, with 15 bases spanning the gap. Per the germline V gene, CDR1 is MNHNY and CDR2 is SVGAGI (reference sequence). There are 15 residues in the CDR3. Here the CDR3 reads CASSFRGLNAYEQYF. The CDR3 nucleotides read TGTGCCAGCAGTTTCAGGGGACTGAACGCCTACGAGCAGTACTTC.

The chain joins TRBV7-2 to TRBJ1-5; no clear D. The V and J ends lost 3 bases and 5 bases respectively, with 11 bases between them. The CDR3 has 14 amino acids. The germline V gene encodes CDR1 SGHTA and CDR2 FQGNSA. CDR3 sequence: CASSFPGLDQPQHF. The CDR3 DNA is TGTGCCAGCAGCTTTCCGGGTTTGGATCAGCCCCAGCATTTT.

This chain joins TRBV9 and TRBJ2-5; 8 bases are shared with TRBD2. Germline V lookup: CDR1 SGDLS, CDR2 YYNGEE. J was trimmed by 4 bases and V by 4 bases; bases with no gene match: 9. This CDR3 region has 15 residues. CDR3 sequence reads: CASSPVAGWGETQYF. The DNA for the CDR3 is TGTGCCAGCAGCCCGGTAGCGGGGTGGGGAGAGACCCAGTACTTC.

The V gene is TRBV4-3, the J gene TRBJ1-4, with 12 nucleotides matching TRBD1. With 4 bases clipped from V and 8 bases from J, the junction kept 5 bases outside the gene matches. This CDR3 contains 15 residues. The germline CDR1 and CDR2 sequences are LGHNA and YSLEER. The CDR3 nucleotides are TGCGCCAGCAGCCGGGACAGGGGGCGGGGGGAAAAACTGTTTTTT. Amino acids: CASSRDRGRGEKLFF.

V gene TRBV9 combines with J gene TRBJ1-2, with D maybe TRBD1 (5 bases). Trimming shortened V by 0 bases and J by 6 bases, and 21 bases separated the two germline ends. Germline loops: CDR1 SGDLS, CDR2 YYNGEE. This CDR3 has 17 amino acids. The CDR3 reads CASSVERGAAMPDGYTF. CDR3 sequence (DNA): TGTGCCAGCAGCGTAGAGCGGGGCGCCGCAATGCCAGATGGCTACACCTTC.

The DNA of the CDR3 is TGTGCCAGCAGCTCTACCAGCTCCCCCTTAAGTAGGGGAGAAGCTTTCTTT. This gives the protein CASSSTSSPLSRGEAFF. V and J are TRBV7-9 and TRBJ1-1, with D perhaps TRBD1 (5 bases). Germline CDR1 is SEHNR and CDR2 is FQNEAQ (reference sequence). The ends were cut back, 4 bases at V and 8 bases at J, with 26 bases in the middle. CDR3 length equals 17 residues.

The genes are TRBV6-2 or TRBV6-3 and TRBJ2-7; D is uncertain. The V end lost 2 bases, the J end lost 6 bases, and 11 bases lay between the germline ends. The CDR3 length is 13 residues. The germline V gene encodes CDR1 MNHEY and CDR2 SVGEGT. The CDR3 loop reads CASSYVFSIEQYF. CDR3 bases: TGTGCCAGCAGTTACGTATTTTCCATCGAGCAGTACTTC.

The chain is built from TRBV27 and TRBJ1-2, with 10 bases matching TRBD1. Trimming removed 4 bases from V and 8 bases from J; junction bases left unmatched: 10. The germline gives CDR1 MNHEY, CDR2 SMNVEV (reference sequence). The CDR3 is 15 amino acids. In nucleotides, the CDR3 is TGTGCCAGCAGTTCACGGACAGGGGGAATATGGGGCTACACCTTC. Its translation is CASSSRTGGIWGYTF.